The entry that follows covers one T cell receptor (beta chain) sequence. The target antigen is unknown. The data were taken from a study of cytomegalovirus exposure and HLA in healthy donors. Study-level findings and limits: Prior analysis indicated that the majority of TCR beta V segments exhibited productivity approximately 90% or approximately 30% of the time. The majority of TCR sequences were rare, yet some public TCRs appeared in many donors. Cytomegalovirus association was assigned to about 150 TCR beta chains. Later work found that TCR association rates differed between HLA loci; DRB1 had the most and HLA-C the fewest.

It was with 60 Vbeta and 13 Jbeta primers that the PCR ran. The data were produced by immunoSEQ multiplex PCR, yet TCRdb's version contains in-frame clones alone and is incomplete. The data hold about 200,000 clones, with about 82% observed a single time. After removal of 0 bases from V and 8 bases from J, the junction contained 9 bases not matched to a gene. Germline lookup yields CDR1 SGHKS and CDR2 YYEKEE (reference sequence). CDR3 length: 15 residues. The chain links TRBV5-5 to TRBJ1-2, with 8 bases lining up with TRBD1. This TCR was recovered from a man aged 25-45 years in good health and CMV-seronegative. The specimen sequenced was PBMCs. The CDR3 region is CASSLAGQEIAGYTF. The CDR3 DNA is TGTGCCAGCAGCTTGGCGGGACAGGAAATCGCAGGCTACACCTTC. Full variable domain (rest looked up from reference TRBV5-5 and TRBJ1-2): DAGVTQSPTHLIKTRGQQVTLRCSPISGHKSVSWYQQVLGQGPQFIFQYYEKEERGRGNFPDRFSARQFPNYSSELNVNALLLGDSALYLCASSLAGQEIAGYTFGSGTRLTVV.